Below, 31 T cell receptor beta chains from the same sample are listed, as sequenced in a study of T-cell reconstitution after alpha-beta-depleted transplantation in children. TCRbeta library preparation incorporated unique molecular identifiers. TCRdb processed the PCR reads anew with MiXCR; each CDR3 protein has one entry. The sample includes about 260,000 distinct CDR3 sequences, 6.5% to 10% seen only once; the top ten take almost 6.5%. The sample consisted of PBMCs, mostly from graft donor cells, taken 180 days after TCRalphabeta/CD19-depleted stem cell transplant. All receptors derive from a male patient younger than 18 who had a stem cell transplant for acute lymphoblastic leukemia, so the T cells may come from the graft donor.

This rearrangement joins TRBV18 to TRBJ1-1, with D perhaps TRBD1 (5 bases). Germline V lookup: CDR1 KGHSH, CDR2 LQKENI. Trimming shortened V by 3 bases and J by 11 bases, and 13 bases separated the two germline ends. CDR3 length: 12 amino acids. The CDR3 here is CASSPLRERAFF. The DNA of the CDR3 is TGTGCCAGCTCACCCCTCAGGGAACGGGCTTTCTTT.

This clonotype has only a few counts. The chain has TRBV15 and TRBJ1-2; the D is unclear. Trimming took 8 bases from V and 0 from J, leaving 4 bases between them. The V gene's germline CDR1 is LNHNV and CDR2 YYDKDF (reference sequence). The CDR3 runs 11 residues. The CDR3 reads CATWANYGYTF. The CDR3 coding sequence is TGTGCCACCTGGGCTAACTATGGCTACACCTTC.

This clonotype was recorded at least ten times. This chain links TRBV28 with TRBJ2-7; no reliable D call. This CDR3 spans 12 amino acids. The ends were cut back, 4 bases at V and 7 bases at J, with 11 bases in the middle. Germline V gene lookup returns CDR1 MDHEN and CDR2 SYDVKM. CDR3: CASSSRAAEQYF. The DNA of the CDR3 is TGTGCCAGCAGTTCCCGGGCCGCAGAGCAGTACTTC.

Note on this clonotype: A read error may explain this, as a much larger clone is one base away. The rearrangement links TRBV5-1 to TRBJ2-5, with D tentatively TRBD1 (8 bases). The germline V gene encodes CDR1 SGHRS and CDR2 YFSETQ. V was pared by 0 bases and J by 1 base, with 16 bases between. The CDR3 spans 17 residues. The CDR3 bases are TGCGCCAGCAGCTTGGCCGGACAGGGAGGGTTCCAAGAGACCCAGTACTTC. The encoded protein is CASSLAGQGGFQETQYF.

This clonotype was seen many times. The CDR3 is CSPEREGLTDTQYF. In DNA, the CDR3 is TGCAGTCCCGAGCGGGAGGGCCTTACAGATACGCAGTATTTT. The chain uses TRBV20-1 and TRBJ2-3, with 10 bases aligning to TRBD2. Germline CDR1 and CDR2: DFQATT and SNEGSKA (reference sequence). V lost 8 bases, J lost 3 bases, and 8 bases stayed unmatched. This CDR3 is built from 14 residues.

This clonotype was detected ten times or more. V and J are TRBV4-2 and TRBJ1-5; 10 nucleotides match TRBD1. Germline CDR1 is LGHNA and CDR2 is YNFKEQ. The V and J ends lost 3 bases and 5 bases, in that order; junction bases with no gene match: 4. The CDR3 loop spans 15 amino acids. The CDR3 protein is CASSHSDRGDQPQHF. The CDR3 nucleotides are TGTGCCAGCAGCCACTCGGACAGGGGGGATCAGCCCCAGCATTTT.

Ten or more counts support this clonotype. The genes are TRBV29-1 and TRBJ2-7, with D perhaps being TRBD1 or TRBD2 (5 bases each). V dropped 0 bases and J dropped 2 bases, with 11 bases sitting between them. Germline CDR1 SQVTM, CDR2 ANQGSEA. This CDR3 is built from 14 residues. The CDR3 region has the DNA TGCAGCGTTGAAGATCGGGACGGCACCTACGAGCAGTACTTC. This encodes CSVEDRDGTYEQYF.

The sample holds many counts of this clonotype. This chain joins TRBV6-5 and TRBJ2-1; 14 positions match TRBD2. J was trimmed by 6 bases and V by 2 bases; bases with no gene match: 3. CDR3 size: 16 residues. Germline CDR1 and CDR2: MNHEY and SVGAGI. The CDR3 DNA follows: TGTGCCAGCAGTTACCCGACTAGCGGGGGGGGCAATGAGCAGTTCTTC. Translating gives CASSYPTSGGGNEQFF.

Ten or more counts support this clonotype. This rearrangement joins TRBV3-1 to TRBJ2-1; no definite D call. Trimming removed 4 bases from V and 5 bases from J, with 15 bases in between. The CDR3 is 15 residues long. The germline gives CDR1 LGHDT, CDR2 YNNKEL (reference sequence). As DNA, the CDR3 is TGTGCCAGCAGCCCCCGACGGATCGCAAACAATGAGCAGTTCTTC. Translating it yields CASSPRRIANNEQFF.

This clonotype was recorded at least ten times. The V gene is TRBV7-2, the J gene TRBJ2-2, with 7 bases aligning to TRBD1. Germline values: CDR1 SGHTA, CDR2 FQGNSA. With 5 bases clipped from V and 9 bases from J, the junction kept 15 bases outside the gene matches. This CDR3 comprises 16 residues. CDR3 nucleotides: TGTGCCAGCAGCCTAAACCAGGGGGACACGGGCCGGGAGCTGTTTTTT. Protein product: CASSLNQGDTGRELFF.

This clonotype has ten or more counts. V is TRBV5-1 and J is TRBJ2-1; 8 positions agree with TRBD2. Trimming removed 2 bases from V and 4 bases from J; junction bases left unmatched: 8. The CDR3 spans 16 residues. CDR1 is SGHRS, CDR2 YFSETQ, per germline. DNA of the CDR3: TGCGCCAGCAGCTTACTTTCGACTAGCGCATACAATGAGCAGTTCTTC. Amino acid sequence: CASSLLSTSAYNEQFF.

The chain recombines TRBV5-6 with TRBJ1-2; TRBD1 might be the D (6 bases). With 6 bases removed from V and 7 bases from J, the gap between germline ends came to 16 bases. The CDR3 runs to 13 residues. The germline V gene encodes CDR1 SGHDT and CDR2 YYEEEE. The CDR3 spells CASTPFTGSGYTF. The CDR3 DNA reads TGTGCCAGCACCCCTTTTACAGGGTCTGGCTACACCTTC. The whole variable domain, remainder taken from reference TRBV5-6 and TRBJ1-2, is DAGVTQSPTHLIKTRGQQVTLRCSPKSGHDTVSWYQQALGQGPQFIFQYYEEEERQRGNFPDRFSGHQFPNYSSELNVNALLLGDSALYLCASTPFTGSGYTFGSGTRLTVV.

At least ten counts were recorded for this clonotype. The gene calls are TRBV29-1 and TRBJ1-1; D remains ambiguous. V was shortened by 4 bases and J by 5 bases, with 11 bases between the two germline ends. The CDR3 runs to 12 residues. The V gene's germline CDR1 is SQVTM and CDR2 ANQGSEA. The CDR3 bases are TGCAGCGTTGGTTCGGAGAGTACTGAAGCTTTCTTT. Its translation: CSVGSESTEAFF.

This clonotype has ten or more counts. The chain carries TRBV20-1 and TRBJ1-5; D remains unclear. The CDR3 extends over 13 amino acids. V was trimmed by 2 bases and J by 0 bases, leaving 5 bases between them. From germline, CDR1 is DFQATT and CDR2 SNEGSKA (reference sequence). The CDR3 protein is CSARLSSNQPQHF. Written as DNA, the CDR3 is TGCAGTGCTAGACTCAGTAGCAATCAGCCCCAGCATTTT.

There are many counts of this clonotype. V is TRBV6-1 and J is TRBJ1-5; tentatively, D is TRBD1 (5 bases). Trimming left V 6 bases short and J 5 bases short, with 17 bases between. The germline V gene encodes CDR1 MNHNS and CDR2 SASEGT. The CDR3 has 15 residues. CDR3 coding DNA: TGTGCCAGCAGACTTAAAGGGGTGGGCGATCAGCCCCAGCATTTT. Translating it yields CASRLKGVGDQPQHF.

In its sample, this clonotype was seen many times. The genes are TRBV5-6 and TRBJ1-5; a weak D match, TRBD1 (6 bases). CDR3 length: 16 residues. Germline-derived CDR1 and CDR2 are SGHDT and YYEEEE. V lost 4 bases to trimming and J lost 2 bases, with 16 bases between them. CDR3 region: CASSLRQAGGNQPQHF. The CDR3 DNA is TGTGCCAGCAGCCTCCGACAGGCCGGAGGCAATCAGCCCCAGCATTTT.

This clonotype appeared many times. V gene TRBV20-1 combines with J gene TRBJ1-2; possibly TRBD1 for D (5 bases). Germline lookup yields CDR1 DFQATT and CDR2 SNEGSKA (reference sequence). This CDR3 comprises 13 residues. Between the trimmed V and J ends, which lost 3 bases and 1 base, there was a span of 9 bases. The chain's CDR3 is CSASPQGNYGYTF. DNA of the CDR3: TGCAGTGCTAGCCCTCAGGGTAACTATGGCTACACCTTC.

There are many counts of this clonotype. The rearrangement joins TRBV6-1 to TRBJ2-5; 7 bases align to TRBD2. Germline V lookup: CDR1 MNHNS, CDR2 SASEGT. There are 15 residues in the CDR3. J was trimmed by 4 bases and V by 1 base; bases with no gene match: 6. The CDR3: CASSEGGTTLETQYF. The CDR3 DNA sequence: TGTGCCAGCAGTGAAGGGGGGACTACTTTAGAGACCCAGTACTTC.

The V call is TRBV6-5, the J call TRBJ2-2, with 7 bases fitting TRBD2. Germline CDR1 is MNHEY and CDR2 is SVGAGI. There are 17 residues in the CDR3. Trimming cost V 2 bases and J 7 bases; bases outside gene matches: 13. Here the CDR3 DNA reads TGTGCCAGCAGTTACCGGGGACGGGCGACTAGCCTCGGGGAGCTGTTTTTT. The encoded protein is CASSYRGRATSLGELFF.

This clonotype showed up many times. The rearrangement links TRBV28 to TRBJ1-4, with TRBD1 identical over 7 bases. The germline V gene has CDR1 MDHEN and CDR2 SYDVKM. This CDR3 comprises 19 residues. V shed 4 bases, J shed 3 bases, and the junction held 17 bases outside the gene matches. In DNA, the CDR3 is TGTGCCAGCAGTTCCCACCCACGGGAGGGGGCTGGAGCTAATGAAAAACTGTTTTTT. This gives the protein CASSSHPREGAGANEKLFF.

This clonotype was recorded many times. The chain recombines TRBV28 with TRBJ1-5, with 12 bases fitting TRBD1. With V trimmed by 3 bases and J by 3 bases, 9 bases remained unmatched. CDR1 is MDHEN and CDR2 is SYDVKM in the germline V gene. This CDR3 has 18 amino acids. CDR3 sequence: CASSFPRDRGHVNQPQHF. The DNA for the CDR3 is TGTGCCAGCAGTTTTCCCCGGGACAGGGGGCACGTCAATCAGCCCCAGCATTTT. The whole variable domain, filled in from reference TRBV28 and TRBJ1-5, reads DVKVTQSSRYLVKRTGEKVFLECVQDMDHENMFWYRQDPGLGLRLIYFSYDVKMKEKGDIPEGYSVSREKKERFSLILESASTNQTSMYLCASSFPRDRGHVNQPQHFGDGTRLSIL.

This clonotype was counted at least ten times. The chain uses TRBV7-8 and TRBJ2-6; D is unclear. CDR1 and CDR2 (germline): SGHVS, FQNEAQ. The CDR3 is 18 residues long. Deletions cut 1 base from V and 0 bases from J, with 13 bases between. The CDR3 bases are TGTGCCAGCAGCTTAGGTTGGACGGAGTACTCTGGGGCCAACGTCCTGACTTTC. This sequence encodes CASSLGWTEYSGANVLTF.

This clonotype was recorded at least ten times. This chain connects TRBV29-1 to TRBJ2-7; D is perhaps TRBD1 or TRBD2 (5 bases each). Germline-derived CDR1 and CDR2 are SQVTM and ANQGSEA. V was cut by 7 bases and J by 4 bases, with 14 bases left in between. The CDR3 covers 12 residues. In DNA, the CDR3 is TGCAGCGGGGGGTGGTCCTCTTACGAGCAGTACTTC. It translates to CSGGWSSYEQYF.

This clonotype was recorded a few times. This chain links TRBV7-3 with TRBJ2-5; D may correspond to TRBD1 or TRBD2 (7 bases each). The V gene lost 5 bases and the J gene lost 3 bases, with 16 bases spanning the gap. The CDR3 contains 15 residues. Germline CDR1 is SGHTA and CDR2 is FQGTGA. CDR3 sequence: CASSPRGGGEETQYF. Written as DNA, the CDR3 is TGTGCCAGCAGCCCAAGGGGAGGGGGCGAAGAGACCCAGTACTTC.

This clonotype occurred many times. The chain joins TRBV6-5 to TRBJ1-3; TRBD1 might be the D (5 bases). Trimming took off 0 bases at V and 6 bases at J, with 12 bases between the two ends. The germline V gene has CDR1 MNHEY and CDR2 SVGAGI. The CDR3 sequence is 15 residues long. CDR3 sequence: CASSYSRAGINTIYF. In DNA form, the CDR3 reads TGTGCCAGCAGTTACTCGCGGGCAGGGATAAACACCATATATTTT.

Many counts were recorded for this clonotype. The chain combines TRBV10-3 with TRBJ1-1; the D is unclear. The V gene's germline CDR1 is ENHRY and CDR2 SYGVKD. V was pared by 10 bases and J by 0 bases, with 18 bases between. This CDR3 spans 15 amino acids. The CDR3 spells CATSGTRPMNTEAFF. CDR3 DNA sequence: TGTGCCACCTCAGGTACGCGCCCGATGAACACTGAAGCTTTCTTT.

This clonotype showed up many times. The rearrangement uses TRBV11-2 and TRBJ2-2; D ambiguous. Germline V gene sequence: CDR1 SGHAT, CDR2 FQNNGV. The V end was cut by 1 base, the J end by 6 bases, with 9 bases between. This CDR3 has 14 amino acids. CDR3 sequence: CASSLVSQPGELFF. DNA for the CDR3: TGTGCCAGCAGCTTAGTCTCTCAACCCGGGGAGCTGTTTTTT.

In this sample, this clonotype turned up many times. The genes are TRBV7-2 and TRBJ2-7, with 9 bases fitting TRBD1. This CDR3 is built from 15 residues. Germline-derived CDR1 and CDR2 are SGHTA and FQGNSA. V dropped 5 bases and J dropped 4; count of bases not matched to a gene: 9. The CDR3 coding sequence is TGTGCCAGCAGCCCATACAGGGGGCATGGATACGAGCAGTACTTC. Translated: CASSPYRGHGYEQYF.

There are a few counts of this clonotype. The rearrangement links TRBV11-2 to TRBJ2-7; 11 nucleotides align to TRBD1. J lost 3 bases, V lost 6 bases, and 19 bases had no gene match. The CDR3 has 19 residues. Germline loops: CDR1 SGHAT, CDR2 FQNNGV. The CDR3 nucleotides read TGTGCCAGCAGACGGACAGGGGGCTCAACTAACACTTTCAGCTACGAGCAGTACTTC. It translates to CASRRTGGSTNTFSYEQYF.

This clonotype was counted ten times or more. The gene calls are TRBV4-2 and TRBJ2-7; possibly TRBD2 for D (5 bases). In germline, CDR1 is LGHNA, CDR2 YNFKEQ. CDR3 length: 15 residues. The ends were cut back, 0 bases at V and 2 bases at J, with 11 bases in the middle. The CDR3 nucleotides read TGTGCCAGCAGCCAAGAAGCGGACGGAACCTACGAGCAGTACTTC. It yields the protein CASSQEADGTYEQYF.

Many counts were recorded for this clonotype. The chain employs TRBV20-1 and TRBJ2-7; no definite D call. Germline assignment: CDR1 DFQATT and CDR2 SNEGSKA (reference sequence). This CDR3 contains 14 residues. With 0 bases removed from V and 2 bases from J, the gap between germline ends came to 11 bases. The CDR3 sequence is CSARDSRFAYEQYF. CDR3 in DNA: TGCAGTGCTAGAGATAGTCGTTTCGCCTACGAGCAGTACTTC.